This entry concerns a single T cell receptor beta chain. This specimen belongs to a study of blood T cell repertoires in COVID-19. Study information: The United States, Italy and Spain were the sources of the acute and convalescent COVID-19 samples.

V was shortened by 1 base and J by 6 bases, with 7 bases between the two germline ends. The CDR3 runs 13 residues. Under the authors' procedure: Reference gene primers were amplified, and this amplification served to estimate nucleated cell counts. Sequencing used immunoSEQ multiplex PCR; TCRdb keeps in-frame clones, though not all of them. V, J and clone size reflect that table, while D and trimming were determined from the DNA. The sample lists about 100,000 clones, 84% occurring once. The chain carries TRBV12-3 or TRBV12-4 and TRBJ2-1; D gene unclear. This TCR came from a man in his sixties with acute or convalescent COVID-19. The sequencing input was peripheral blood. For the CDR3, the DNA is TGTGCCAGCAGTTTAGGGGCCGGCAATGAGCAGTTCTTC. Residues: CASSLGAGNEQFF.